This TCR beta chain was identified in a study of tumor-infiltrating lymphocytes in primary liver carcinoma. Regarding the study as a whole: Tumor region pairs overlapped more than did tumor-adjacent and tumor-blood pairs. Detection in all five tumor regions applied to only about 8-24% of top clones.

It was from roughly 20-30 mg of unsorted bulk tissue that RNA and DNA were co-extracted. Only one count was recorded for this clonotype. Its antigen remains unidentified. The investigators made TCR beta cDNA from 500 ng total RNA, using a constant-region primer. Three nested multiplex PCR rounds, a slightly modified ARM-PCR, produced the libraries for TCR beta. Researchers ran the first two PCR rounds for roughly 11 cycles each with TRBV1-TRBV30 forward primers and a C-beta reverse primer. Each CDR3 protein is one row after TCRdb ran MiXCR on the multiplex PCR reads. Counted here are roughly 20,000 distinct CDR3 sequences, over 75% occurring once; the ten biggest clones make up approximately 40%. Trimming shortened V by 4 bases and J by 11 bases, and 29 bases separated the two germline ends. The CDR3 loop spans 17 amino acids. Per germline, CDR1 SGHNT and CDR2 YYREEE (reference sequence).

Sequencing was carried out using liver tumor tissue from sampling region 1. Stated subset: tumor region T1, superior pole. The sequence was obtained from a young woman with primary liver carcinoma and hepatitis B virus infection. This chain connects TRBV5-4 to TRBJ2-3, with D tentatively TRBD1 (5 bases). The CDR3 loop reads CASSVDGHPPPIYMQYF. The CDR3 bases are TGTGCCAGCAGCGTAGACGGACACCCTCCACCCATATATATGCAGTATTTT.